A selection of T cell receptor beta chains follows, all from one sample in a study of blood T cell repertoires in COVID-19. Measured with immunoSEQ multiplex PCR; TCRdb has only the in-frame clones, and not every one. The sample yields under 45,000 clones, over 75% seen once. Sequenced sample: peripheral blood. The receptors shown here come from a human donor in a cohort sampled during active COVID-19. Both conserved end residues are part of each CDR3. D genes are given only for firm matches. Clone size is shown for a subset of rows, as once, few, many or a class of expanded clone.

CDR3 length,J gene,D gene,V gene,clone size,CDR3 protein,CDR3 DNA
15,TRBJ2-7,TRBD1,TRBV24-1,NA,CATSDARQGRYEQYF,TGTGCCACCAGTGACGCTCGACAGGGGAGATACGAGCAGTACTTC
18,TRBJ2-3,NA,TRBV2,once,CASSETRIWPRQTDTQYF,TGTGCCAGCAGTGAAACCCGAATTTGGCCCCGCCAGACAGATACGCAGTATTTT
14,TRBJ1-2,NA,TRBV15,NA,CATSRDGGNYGYTF,TGTGCCACCAGCAGAGATGGCGGTAACTATGGCTACACCTTC
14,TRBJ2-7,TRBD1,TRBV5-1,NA,CASSLNRGLAEQYF,TGCGCCAGCAGCTTGAACAGGGGCCTAGCCGAGCAGTACTTC
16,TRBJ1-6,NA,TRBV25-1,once,CASSEGGLSYNSPLHF,TGTGCCAGCAGTGAAGGGGGGTTGTCCTATAATTCACCCCTCCACTTT
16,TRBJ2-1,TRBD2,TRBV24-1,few,CATSDDRGLAGPEQFF,TGTGCCACCAGTGACGACCGGGGACTAGCGGGCCCTGAGCAGTTCTTC
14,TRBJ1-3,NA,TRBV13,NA,CASSFTGSGNTIYF,TGTGCCAGCAGCTTTACAGGGTCAGGAAACACCATATATTTT
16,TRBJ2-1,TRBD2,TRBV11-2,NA,CASSLDPSGVVNEQFF,TGTGCCAGCAGCTTAGATCCTAGCGGGGTTGTAAATGAGCAGTTCTTC
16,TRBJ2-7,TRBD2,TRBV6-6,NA,CASTEVRLAGTYEQYF,TGTGCCAGCACCGAAGTGCGGCTAGCGGGAACCTACGAGCAGTACTTC
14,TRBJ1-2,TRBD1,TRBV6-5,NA,CASSYKGAGWGYTF,TGTGCCAGCAGTTACAAGGGGGCCGGCTGGGGCTACACCTTC
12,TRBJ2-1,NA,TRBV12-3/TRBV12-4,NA,CASTPGYNEQFF,TGTGCCAGCACACCAGGGTACAATGAGCAGTTCTTC